This T cell receptor (beta chain) appears in the sequencing data of a study of blood T cells in healthy people across ages. The germline gives CDR1 LGHNA, CDR2 YNFKEQ. The ends lost 6 bases at V and 8 bases at J; junction bases unmatched: 10. The CDR3 totals 15 residues. Study-wide findings and caveats: There was no known CMV status for donors, so expanded clonotype changes were possibly confounded.

This clonotype was counted a single time. Its antigen is not identified. A second PCR, run for roughly 7 to 12 cycles, used a sample-barcoded 5' primer plus a J-beta primer mix. TCRdb ran MiXCR on the 5' RACE reads and lists one entry per CDR3 protein. The sample holds about 730,000 distinct CDR3 sequences, roughly 45% seen once. The chain employs TRBV4-2 and TRBJ2-1, with 10 bases identical to TRBD2. The source material was blood. The clonotype comes from a woman aged 55 to 70 in good health. The DNA of the CDR3 is TGTGCCAGCAGACGTCTAGCGGGGGCCCAGGATGAGCAGTTCTTC. Its protein is CASRRLAGAQDEQFF.